Below, one T cell receptor beta chain is given with its context. What it recognizes is unknown. CD45RO-negative, CCR7-selected cells formed the naive CD8 fraction, which excluded terminally differentiated effector memory CD45RA+ cells. The data belong to a study of shared clonotypes between healthy human individuals. Broader study findings: On the whole, naive subsets had larger estimated richness than memory subsets had.

This CDR3 contains 13 residues. Trimming removed 5 bases at V and 1 base at J, with 5 bases between. Germline V gene sequence: CDR1 SNHLY, CDR2 FYNNEI. Using immunoSEQ multiplex PCR, the repertoire was profiled, and TCRdb retains in-frame clones only, with some absent. This sample carries approximately 810,000 clones, almost 95% of them seen once, and the ten largest clones take about 24%. The sequenced sample was naive CD8+ T cells sorted from blood. The TCR comes from a man aged 30 to 39 in good health. The chain couples TRBV2 to TRBJ1-4; no definite D call. In DNA form, the CDR3 reads TGTGCCAGCAGTACCAGAACTAATGAAAAACTGTTTTTT. Its protein product is CASSTRTNEKLFF.